This T cell receptor beta chain was retrieved from a study of identical twins. A universal primer site was created by template switching, with the cDNA bearing unique molecular identifiers. TCRdb reprocessed the 5' RACE reads with MiXCR, giving one entry per CDR3 protein. In the table there are about 920,000 distinct CDR3 sequences, around an eighth of which are singletons. The V gene's germline CDR1 is SEHNR and CDR2 FQNEAQ (reference sequence). With V trimmed by 5 bases and J by 0 bases, 3 bases remained unmatched. This CDR3 has 14 residues. In addition, the sample was reused for a study of yellow fever vaccine responses in identical twins.

Sample: PBMCs. The sequence was collected from a woman in her late teens or twenties in good health. The chain links TRBV7-9 to TRBJ1-1, with TRBD1 matching over 7 bases. DNA of the CDR3: TGTGCCAGCAGCGGACAGGTTCTGAACACTGAAGCTTTCTTT. Translation gives CASSGQVLNTEAFF.